This is a list of T cell receptor beta chains from one sample in a study of T cell changes during pregnancy in multiple sclerosis. Repertoires were generated with immunoSEQ multiplex PCR, while TCRdb's copy carries only in-frame clones and drops some. The sample consists of under 60,000 clones, approximately 92% of them appearing once. Sequenced here: CD4+ T cells from peripheral blood mononuclear cells, sampled after pregnancy. These receptors came from a female donor with multiple sclerosis, enrolled in a pregnancy study. Both conserved end residues are part of each CDR3. The D gene is left open where the match is weak. Clone size is shown for a subset of rows, as once, few, many or a class of expanded clone.

>TRBJ2-1|NA|TRBV9|TRBD2
TGTGCCAGCAGCCCGGGACTAGCGGGGGCCCCTTCCTACAATGAGCAGTTCTTC
CASSPGLAGAPSYNEQFF
>TRBJ1-4|NA|TRBV5-6|NA
TGTGCCAGCAGCTCGGCGTGGCAGGCTAATGAAAAACTGTTTTTT
CASSSAWQANEKLFF
>TRBJ2-4|NA|TRBV27|NA
TGTGCCAGCAGGCCCCTGTGGGGGGGGCTGGCCAAAAACATTCAGTACTTC
CASRPLWGGLAKNIQYF
>TRBJ1-5|NA|TRBV7-8|NA
TGTGCCAGCAGCTTAGGGGGGCGAAGCAATCAGCCCCAGCATTTT
CASSLGGRSNQPQHF
>TRBJ1-2|NA|TRBV6-6|TRBD1
TGTGCCAGCAGTTCGCGGACAGGGGCAGAGGGTGGCTACACCTTC
CASSSRTGAEGGYTF
>TRBJ1-2|NA|TRBV2|NA
TGTGCCAGCAGTGAATCTGGACTGTTCTATGGCTACACCTTC
CASSESGLFYGYTF
>TRBJ1-4|once|TRBV19|TRBD1
TGTGCCACCCATCGGGACAGCAAACTGTTTTTT
CATHRDSKLFF
>TRBJ2-3|NA|TRBV7-9|TRBD1
TGTGCCAGCAGCACCTACAGGGGGTTAACAGATACGCAGTATTTT
CASSTYRGLTDTQYF
>TRBJ1-4|NA|TRBV5-1|NA
TGCGCCAGCAGCTTTGGGGAAGGGGCAACTAATGAAAAACTGTTTTTT
CASSFGEGATNEKLFF
>TRBJ2-3|NA|TRBV9|NA
TGTGCCAGCAGCGTACAGTGGGGGGGCACAGATACGCAGTATTTT
CASSVQWGGTDTQYF
>TRBJ2-1|NA|TRBV10-3|TRBD2
TGTGCCATCAGTGCCTCTTCTAGCGGGGGGCACAATGAGCAGTTCTTC
CAISASSSGGHNEQFF
>TRBJ1-5|few|TRBV6-6|NA
TGTGCCAGCAGTTCCTCGGGACGGGGGGAGCCCCAGCATTTT
CASSSSGRGEPQHF
>TRBJ1-2|NA|TRBV12-5|NA
TGTGCTAGTGGACCCGAGGGTAATGGCTACACCTTC
CASGPEGNGYTF
>TRBJ1-1|NA|TRBV18|TRBD1
TGTGCCAGCTCACCACCGACAGGGCCCTCCACTGAAGCTTTCTTT
CASSPPTGPSTEAFF
>TRBJ1-6|NA|TRBV27|TRBD1
TGTGCCAGCAGTTCCGACAGGGTCGGTAATTCACCCCTCCACTTT
CASSSDRVGNSPLHF
>TRBJ1-4|NA|TRBV4-3|TRBD1
TGCGCCAGCAGCCAAGATTCAGGGGGGAATGAAAAACTGTTTTTT
CASSQDSGGNEKLFF
>TRBJ1-3|NA|TRBV5-1|NA
TGCGCCAGCAGCGCCGACTCCTCCGGAAACACCATATATTTT
CASSADSSGNTIYF
>TRBJ2-7|NA|TRBV30|NA
TGTGCCTGGAGTGGCGGGGGCCACGAGCAGTACTTC
CAWSGGGHEQYF
>TRBJ1-5|NA|TRBV7-2|TRBD1
TGTGCCAGCAGCTTAGATCTGCAGGGGGATCAGCCCCAGCATTTT
CASSLDLQGDQPQHF
>TRBJ1-1|few|TRBV4-3|NA
TGCGCCAGCCGGCCAACAACAGGGATTTCAAACACTGAAGCTTTCTTT
CASRPTTGISNTEAFF
>TRBJ1-1|NA|TRBV7-3|TRBD1
TGTGCCAGCAGCTTAACACAGGGGTCGAACACTGAAGCTTTCTTT
CASSLTQGSNTEAFF
>TRBJ2-1|NA|TRBV19|NA
TGTGCCAGTAGTATAGAATCGGGTCGGTGGTCGGGCCAGGGTGAGCAGTTCTTC
CASSIESGRWSGQGEQFF
>TRBJ2-2|once|TRBV15|NA
TGTGCCACCAGCAGAGGCGGAGGGAGCACCGGGGAGCTGTTTTTT
CATSRGGGSTGELFF
>TRBJ1-4|once|TRBV6-6|TRBD1
TGTGCCAGCAGTTACTCAGGGGGCGACGAAAAACTGTTTTTT
CASSYSGGDEKLFF
>TRBJ1-3|NA|TRBV6-5|NA
TGTGCCAGCAGGGCGAGGATGGCTGGAAACACCATATATTTT
CASRARMAGNTIYF
>TRBJ1-1|NA|TRBV7-2|NA
TGTGCCAGCAGCTTAGACTCTTCAGAAGCTTTCTTT
CASSLDSSEAFF
>TRBJ2-3|NA|TRBV14|TRBD2
TGTGCCAGCAGCCAAGATCTAGCGGGGGGGTCCACAGATACGCAGTATTTT
CASSQDLAGGSTDTQYF
>TRBJ1-2|NA|TRBV6-1|TRBD1
TGTGCCAGCAGTGAATCTCGGGCAGGGGGCAGCTATGGCTACACCTTC
CASSESRAGGSYGYTF
>TRBJ2-3|NA|TRBV1|NA
TGCACCAGCAGCCAACCGACTAGCGGGGGATGCACAGATACGCAGTATTTT
CTSSQPTSGGCTDTQYF
>TRBJ1-1|NA|TRBV27|NA
TGTGCCAGCCGCCGCAGGGAATACACTGAAGCTTTCTTT
CASRRREYTEAFF
>TRBJ1-2|NA|TRBV4-3|TRBD1
TGCGCCAGCAGCCAAGCCAGGACAGGGAGTGGCTACACCTTC
CASSQARTGSGYTF
>TRBJ1-6|NA|TRBV21-1|NA
TGTGCCAGCAGCAAAGGGGCCGAGGGCTATAATTCACCCCTCCACTTT
CASSKGAEGYNSPLHF
>TRBJ2-7|NA|TRBV7-2|TRBD2
TGTGCCAGCAGCGGACTAGCGGGGGGTGGGGCCTACGAGCAGTACTTC
CASSGLAGGGAYEQYF
>TRBJ2-3|NA|TRBV27|NA
TGTGCCAGCAGTTCTGAGGAGCAGGGATTAGATACGCAGTATTTT
CASSSEEQGLDTQYF
>TRBJ2-2|once|TRBV18|NA
TGTGCCAGCTCACTCCCAGGGTCCGGGGAGCTGTTTTTT
CASSLPGSGELFF
>TRBJ2-1|once|TRBV7-3|TRBD1
TGTGCCAGCAGCTTGGACAGGGGAAGCGATGAGCAGTTCTTC
CASSLDRGSDEQFF
>TRBJ2-7|NA|TRBV19|NA
TGTGCCAGTAGGCCATACCCGAGCTCCTACGAGCAGTACTTC
CASRPYPSSYEQYF
>TRBJ2-2|NA|TRBV7-7|NA
TGTGCCAGCGCTCCGGCGGGCCACACCGGGGAGCTGTTTTTT
CASAPAGHTGELFF
>TRBJ2-4|NA|TRBV18|TRBD1
TGTGCCAGCTCATCGGACAGGGGGCCTTTCTCCATTCAGTACTTC
CASSSDRGPFSIQYF
>TRBJ2-5|NA|TRBV7-2|TRBD1
TGTGCCAGCAGCTTAATGGCAGGGGGCGAGACCCAGTACTTC
CASSLMAGGETQYF
>TRBJ2-7|NA|TRBV10-3|TRBD1
TGTGCCATCAGCGCCGACAGGGCCGAAGTGGACGAGCAGTACTTC
CAISADRAEVDEQYF